Reported below is one T cell receptor (beta chain). The data belong to a study of blood T cell repertoires in COVID-19. Across the study: Samples of COVID-19 (acute and convalescent) were obtained from the United States, Italy and Spain. T cells, B-cell-depleted T cells, or PBMCs provided the cDNA or gDNA that served as material.

V was clipped by 6 bases and J by 6 bases, with 17 bases between them. In germline, CDR1 is MDHEN, CDR2 SYDVKM. The CDR3 has 14 amino acids. Only in-frame clones appear in the TCRdb table, and some are missing; sequencing was by immunoSEQ multiplex PCR. The sample lists about 130,000 clones, approximately 85% occurring once. The chain has TRBV28 and TRBJ1-2, with D unresolved. The TCR sequence derives from a woman older than 75 with COVID-19, enrolled during active disease. Sequenced: peripheral blood. The CDR3 coding sequence is TGTGCCAGCAGAGATTCTAGGGCCGGGAATGGCTACACCTTC. Protein sequence: CASRDSRAGNGYTF.